This T cell receptor beta chain was documented in a study of T-cell memory formation after mild COVID-19. In this sample, this clonotype turned up a few times. TCRdb re-called the 5' RACE reads through MiXCR, storing one row per CDR3 protein. The data contain about 360,000 distinct CDR3 sequences, under 15% of them singletons. In germline, CDR1 is MNHEY, CDR2 SVGAGI. Between the trimmed V and J ends, which lost 5 bases and 5 bases, there was a span of 11 bases. This CDR3 contains 13 residues. The clonotype originates from a young man who had mild COVID-19 (a few samples of this study predate the infection). Cell type and time point are not known. The sequencing input was PBMCs or a T cell subset sorted from them (not recorded which). The rearrangement joins TRBV6-5 to TRBJ2-3, with no clear D. The CDR3, as DNA: TGTGCCAGCAGTCCACCCAGAGGAGATACGCAGTATTTT. Protein product: CASSPPRGDTQYF.